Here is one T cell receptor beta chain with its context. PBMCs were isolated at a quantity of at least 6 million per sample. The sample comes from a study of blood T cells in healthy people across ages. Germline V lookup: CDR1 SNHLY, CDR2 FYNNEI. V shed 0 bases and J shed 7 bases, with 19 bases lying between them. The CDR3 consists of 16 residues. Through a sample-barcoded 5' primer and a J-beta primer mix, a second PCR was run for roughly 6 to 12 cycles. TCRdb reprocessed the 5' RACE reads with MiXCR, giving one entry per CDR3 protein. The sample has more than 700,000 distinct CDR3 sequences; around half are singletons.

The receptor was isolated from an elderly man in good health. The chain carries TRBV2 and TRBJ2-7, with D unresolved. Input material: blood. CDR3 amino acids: CASSEALLWVLKEQYF. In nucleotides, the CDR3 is TGTGCCAGCAGTGAAGCGCTTCTATGGGTCCTAAAGGAGCAGTACTTC.